This T cell receptor beta chain was documented in a study of T cells in Graves' hyperthyroidism and ophthalmopathy. Study-level findings and limits: Ophthalmopathy was distinguished from stable hyperthyroidism by 13 V-J signatures.

This clonotype turned up a few times. Its antigen remains unidentified. There are 14 residues in the CDR3. Germline CDR1 and CDR2: ENHRY and SYGVKD. The V and J ends lost 6 bases and 5 bases, in that order; junction bases with no gene match: 8. Researchers took RNA transcripts and amplified the TCR beta CDR3 regions from them. With the HTBI primer set, the TCR CDR3 went through a first round of RT-PCR. TCRdb analysed the multiplex PCR reads with MiXCR anew, one entry per CDR3 protein. This table holds 450,000 to 700,000 distinct CDR3 sequences, 35% to 55% found once. The sample was peripheral blood or thyroid tissue (not recorded which). This rearrangement joins TRBV10-3 to TRBJ2-3; 7 bases line up with TRBD2. This clonotype originated in a woman aged 18-35 years with Graves' hyperthyroidism. The CDR3 nucleotides read TGTGCCATCAGGGGGACTACCGGTGAAGATACGCAGTATTTT. Its translation is CAIRGTTGEDTQYF.